This T cell receptor (beta chain) was found in a study of cytomegalovirus exposure and HLA in healthy donors (dated by TCRdb to 2016 to 2017). Context from the whole study: An earlier analysis of approximately 640 of the donors reported about 250 Gb of sequence data and 120 million or so unique TCR beta sequences from about 180 million T cells. Among some 400 genotyped donors of the cohort, an average of around 240,000 unique TCR beta nucleotide sequences was sequenced per donor, of which about 18% were non-productive. A later analysis re-analyzed previously published TCR beta repertoires from approximately 700 donors and added high-resolution HLA genotyping to study TCR occurrence patterns. The genetic ancestry cluster associated with self-reported Caucasian donors included 81% of the approximately 410 genotyped donors. The T cell repertoires of under 750 subjects were profiled by immunosequencing and related to cytomegalovirus serostatus. A later genetic analysis took genome-wide SNP genotypes for about 60% of the roughly 670 donors and used that subset as a discovery cohort. About five DR-DQ haplotypes were handled as single units for association and clustering because linkage in the cohort was strong. Class I and class II HLA loci were covered by the typing at four-digit resolution. An early release covering approximately 600 HLA-typed donors comprised around 300 gigabases of sequencing data and around 80 million unique TCR sequences. Every discovery cohort repertoire had been produced on one sequencing platform. Donor age, sex, ethnicity and CMV serostatus were compiled together with the repertoire data. The aim of the study was to test whether cataloging public T cell receptors could identify signatures of past pathogen exposure. Typing coverage varied by locus: roughly 620-640 donors for A, B, C, DRB1 and DQB1; approximately 520 for DQA1; approximately 570 for DPA1; roughly 450 for DPB1. To predict cytomegalovirus infection status, the study brought together high-throughput TCR immunosequencing, statistical association of individual TCRs with disease status, and machine learning. The later analysis used no new phenotypic data to find candidate immune exposures, relying instead on TCR beta sequences and their occurrence across donors. To decide whether each TCR beta V gene segment behaved as functional or pseudogenic, an earlier analysis of some 600 of the donors relied on high-throughput TCR beta sequencing. A separate validation cohort of about 110 different subjects was used in addition to the roughly 700-subject first cohort. General study outcomes and caveats: In the study, some 160 TCR beta chains were listed as associated with cytomegalovirus. In a later analysis, the rate of TCR association differed among HLA loci, with DRB1 alleles having the most associated TCRs and HLA-C alleles having the fewest. Most TCR sequences were observed very rarely across donors, whereas some public TCRs were present in many individuals. This cohort had only TCR beta chains sequenced, and the lack of alpha or paired-chain data limited which features could be detected. When HLA alleles, especially DR and DQ, strongly co-occurred, TCR associations were difficult to assign to individual alleles. According to a later analysis, parvovirus B19, influenza, CMV and Epstein-Barr virus appeared linked to several top co-occurrence clusters. A further reported finding was that TCR beta sequences accurately predicted the HLA-A and HLA-B alleles for most subjects in the first cohort. According to a later genetic analysis, donors in an Asian-associated ancestry cluster had fewer N-insertions in productive TCRs than the approximately 670-donor mean. Broadly in line with IMGT annotations, most TCR beta V segments showed up in productive rearrangements about 87% or about 30% of the time in an earlier analysis of 587 of the donors. Some IMGT-functional V segments, including TRBV6-2 and TRBV6-3, could not be distinguished by the 87-base-pair reads and were therefore excluded. CMV serostatus was the only immune exposure information available for the cohort. The sequencing pipeline was judged likely to have produced a cluster of highly shared sequence variants as a technical artifact. HLA typing was unavailable for some donors at each locus, so association tests used only the typed subset. Roughly uniform sequencing depth across donors was assumed in presence/absence analyses, although this assumption may not hold. The authors suggested that the approach could potentially be generalized to other disease states and immunological phenotypes. Because counts were too low, some 17 rarely observed V segments, including chromosome 9 orphons, were excluded from the earlier analysis of under 650 of the donors. The classifier was reported to diagnose cytomegalovirus status with high specificity and sensitivity in both the original and validation cohorts. In a later analysis, most CMV-associated TCR beta chains were found to appear HLA-restricted, with HLA associations seemingly driven largely by CMV exposure. In a later analysis, 16,951 TCR beta sequences were associated with specific HLA alleles at a false discovery rate of 0.05. In a later genetic analysis, a missense DCLRE1C variant was associated with V-gene and J-gene trimming of TCR beta chains, and the association was replicated in an independent cohort. In vitro tests confirmed that a few of the cytomegalovirus-associated TCR beta chains recognize cytomegalovirus antigens. Linkage disequilibrium might explain the correlated functional status among segregating V segments, but an unknown experimental factor could not be excluded. In a later analysis, HLA-associated TCR beta chains were found to be more clonally expanded and to have lower generation probabilities than equally common non-associated chains.

In total, more than 500 healthy bone marrow donors made up the cohort. Cohort members were all nominally healthy when sampled, although unrecorded immune exposures were likely present. Of the 700 or so cohort members, around 290 had a positive CMV serostatus and 350 to 450 had a negative one, while no CMV serostatus was recorded for the donor. A peripheral blood sample was provided by each donor, and peripheral blood mononuclear cells were used for TCR beta sequencing. Genomic DNA extraction from the blood cell samples was performed with the Qiagen DNeasy Blood Extraction Kit. For CDR1 and CDR2, the germline V gene lists SGHRS and YFSETQ. The trim is 3 bases for V and 2 bases for J, with a gap of 12 bases between the germline ends. Spanning cysteine to phenylalanine, the CDR3 consists of 14 amino acids. The CDR3 DNA has 42 bases and is translated from base 1. Libraries were built with the immunoSEQ multiplex PCR assay. For the multiplex PCR, a mixture combining 60 forward primers for TCR Vbeta segments and 13 reverse primers for TCR Jbeta segments was used. Amplification of the CDR3 region of rearranged TCR beta genes was performed with a multiplex PCR assay on genomic DNA. Amplified TCR beta libraries were sequenced as 87-base-pair reads on the Illumina HiSeq System. On the authors' methods: Across the 600 to 700 repertoires, a later analysis counted some 81 million unique TCR beta chains, roughly 11 million of which were shared by at least two donors. Raw reads were error-corrected and collapsed into unique sequences by a nearest-neighbor algorithm in which closely related sequences were merged to remove PCR and sequencing errors. Alignment of CDR3 sequences to IMGT reference sequences was used to assign V, D and J gene segments. For a sequence to be retained, at least a six-nucleotide match to both a V gene segment and a J gene segment was required. Rearrangements were classified as productive when the CDR3 lacked stop codons and remained in frame with V and J, and all other rearrangements were classified as non-productive. CDR3 was defined by IMGT convention, running from the second conserved V-encoded cysteine to the conserved J-encoded phenylalanine. The earlier analysis of fewer than 750 of the donors excluded sequences that lacked an unambiguous match to a single V gene segment. An earlier analysis of under 750 of the donors called V segments functional above 56.7% productive rearrangements and segregating when the between-donor standard deviation exceeded 5%. To diagnose cytomegalovirus status from the catalog of TCR beta chain sequences, a statistical classification framework was built. V and J gene assignment, in a later analysis, came from comparing TCR nucleotide sequences with IMGT/GENE-DB human TR gene sequences. In a later analysis, CDR3 sequences and most-parsimonious VDJ recombination scenarios were assigned using the TCRdist pipeline. In a later analysis, each TCR beta chain was defined by its CDR3 amino acid sequence together with its V-gene family, and reads lacking a unique V-gene family were excluded. A later analysis removed 592 highly shared, low-generation-probability nucleotide sequences to deal with suspected cross-contamination and a sequencing artifact. For each public chain, a later analysis derived a clonal expansion index from normalized ranks of inferred template counts within each repertoire. A later analysis computed generation probabilities with a VDJ recombination model fitted to out-of-frame rearrangements, and checked the results against IGoR. Hypergeometric tests were used in a later analysis to score TCR-TCR, TCR-HLA and TCR-CMV co-occurrence, with a repertoire-size bias correction applied to the TCR pairs. A later analysis estimated false discovery rates by permuting HLA or CMV assignments 20 times. In a later analysis, co-occurring TCRs were grouped with DBSCAN, and TCRdist sequence similarity was added when clustering was performed within HLA-allele-positive subsets. Co-occurrence clustering excluded repertoires with fewer than 30,000 or more than 120,000 public chains, plus five with anomalous nucleotide sharing. TCRdb stores this immuneACCESS table with in-frame sequences only. Part of the clones is absent; in the studies checked, under half of the shortfall reflects unresolved V genes, and no reason is known for the rest. V, J and clone size were drawn from that table, and D and trimming were deduced from the DNA. Counted in this sample were roughly 120,000 clones; 65% to 80% of them appeared once. The ten largest make up 3.5% to 4.5% of the sample.

Concerning this clone: Its antigen is still unknown. Base quality data are lacking; no much larger clone is found one base away.

The chain couples TRBV5-1 to TRBJ2-7, and possibly TRBD1, on 5 matching bases. This clonotype was obtained from a human donor in good health. The specimen was PBMCs. The CDR3 region: CASSYRQGPYEQYF. At the DNA level, the sequence is TGCGCCAGCAGCTATCGGCAGGGTCCCTACGAGCAGTACTTC.